This T cell receptor (beta chain) originates from a study of naive and memory T cell subsets. In regard to this clonotype: Its antigen is still unknown.

Study outcomes and limitations: Especially in CD8 cells, naive repertoires contained a few larger clonotypes, possibly CD45RA-re-expressing memory cells.

Two oligonucleotides, mixed equimolar, formed the beta constant-region primer covering TRBC1 and TRBC2. Nested alpha and beta constant-region primers with the SP2 primer drove four PCR rounds on ligated cDNA. A single record per CDR3 protein comes from TCRdb applying MiXCR to the UMI-ligation and nested PCR reads. The table records approximately 150,000 distinct CDR3 sequences, approximately 22% of them present only once. Separate alpha and beta amplification began at the second PCR step. Sequencing was done on a sample of naive CD4+ T cells from blood. The sequence was collected from a human donor in good health.

The CDR3: CASSFSRGKGEKLFF. The CDR3 nucleotides read TGCGCCAGCAGCTTCAGCAGGGGGAAGGGTGAAAAACTGTTTTTT. The V and J genes are TRBV5-1 and TRBJ1-4; 7 nucleotides line up with TRBD1. With 2 bases clipped from V and 7 bases from J, the junction kept 8 bases outside the gene matches. Germline V gene sequence: CDR1 SGHRS, CDR2 YFSETQ. The CDR3 is 15 residues long.